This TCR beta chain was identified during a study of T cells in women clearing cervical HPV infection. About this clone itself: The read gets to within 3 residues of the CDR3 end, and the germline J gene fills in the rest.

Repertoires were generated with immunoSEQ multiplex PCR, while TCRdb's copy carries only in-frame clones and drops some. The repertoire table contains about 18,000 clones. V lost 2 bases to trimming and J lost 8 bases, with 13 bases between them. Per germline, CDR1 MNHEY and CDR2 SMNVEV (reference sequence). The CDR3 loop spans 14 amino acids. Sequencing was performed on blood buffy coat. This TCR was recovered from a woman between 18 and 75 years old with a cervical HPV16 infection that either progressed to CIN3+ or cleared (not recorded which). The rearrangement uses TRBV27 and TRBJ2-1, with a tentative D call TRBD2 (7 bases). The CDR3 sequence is CASSLRGGRHEQFF. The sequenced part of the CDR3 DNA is TGTGCCAGCAGTTTAAGGGGGGGAAGGCATGAG.